Below, 27 T cell receptor beta chains from the same sample are listed, as sequenced in a study of T-cell memory formation after mild COVID-19. TCRdb re-derived calls from the 5' RACE reads in MiXCR, one entry per CDR3 protein. The repertoire holds 280,000 or so distinct CDR3 sequences, 7.5% to 9.5% seen once, with about 22% in the top ten. Sequenced material: PBMCs or a T cell subset sorted from them (not recorded which). The origin of the receptors is a man younger than 30 who had mild COVID-19 (a few samples of this study predate the infection). Cell type and time point are not known.

This clonotype appeared many times. The chain combines TRBV7-3 with TRBJ2-5; 8 bases are shared with TRBD2. The CDR3 has 17 residues. CDR1 is SGHTA and CDR2 is FQGTGA in the germline V gene. Germline trimming cut 2 bases from V and 1 base from J; bases unmatched to any gene: 9. CDR3 residues: CASSLAAGLGGQETQYF. The CDR3 nucleotides read TGTGCCAGCAGCTTAGCGGCGGGACTAGGAGGCCAAGAGACCCAGTACTTC.

This clonotype turned up a few times. The chain joins TRBV13 to TRBJ2-7; D ambiguous. Trimming removed 2 bases at V and 5 bases at J, with 7 bases between. The CDR3 is 12 amino acids. Per germline, CDR1 PRHDT and CDR2 FYEKMQ (reference sequence). CDR3 residues: CASSLQVDEQYF. In DNA, the CDR3 is TGTGCCAGCAGCTTACAGGTGGACGAGCAGTACTTC.

At least ten counts were recorded for this clonotype. This chain joins TRBV12-3 or TRBV12-4 and TRBJ1-2; no clear D. There are 13 residues in the CDR3. Deletions cut 7 bases from V and 4 bases from J, with 13 bases between. CDR3 amino acids: CASTWEGAYGYTF. The CDR3 region has the DNA TGTGCCAGCACCTGGGAGGGAGCCTATGGCTACACCTTC.

The CDR3 protein is CASSPKQGLNPYEQYF. Written as DNA, the CDR3 is TGTGCCAGCAGCCCCAAGCAGGGACTCAACCCTTACGAGCAGTACTTC. The chain employs TRBV9 and TRBJ2-7; a possible D gene is TRBD2 (6 bases). Trimming removed 4 bases from V and 4 bases from J, with 21 bases in between. The CDR3 spans 16 residues. The germline CDR1 and CDR2 sequences are SGDLS and YYNGEE.

This clonotype was seen a handful of times. This sequence joins TRBV7-2 and TRBJ1-6; D is ambiguous. Looked up from germline, CDR1 is SGHTA and CDR2 is FQGNSA. The CDR3 loop spans 14 amino acids. V lost 5 bases, J lost 9 bases, and 14 bases lay in between. CDR3 bases: TGTGCCAGCAGCAGCGGGGAAAGTGGTTCACCCCTCCACTTT. This codes for CASSSGESGSPLHF.

This clonotype showed up many times. The chain uses TRBV5-1 and TRBJ2-1; D is possibly TRBD2 (6 bases). The length of the CDR3 is 18 residues. The germline V gene encodes CDR1 SGHRS and CDR2 YFSETQ. V lost 7 bases, J lost 7 bases, and 30 bases lay in between. The DNA for the CDR3 is TGCGCCAGCGGGGAACACCGATTCGGGGGAGCTCGACCGAATGAGCAGTTCTTC. It codes for CASGEHRFGGARPNEQFF. The full variable domain, in which reference TRBV5-1 and TRBJ2-1 provide the parts outside the CDR3, is KAGVTQTPRYLIKTRGQQVTLSCSPISGHRSVSWYQQTPGQGLQFLFEYFSETQRNKGNFPGRFSGRQFSNSRSEMNVSTLELGDSALYLCASGEHRFGGARPNEQFFGPGTRLTVL.

This chain connects TRBV6-2 or TRBV6-3 to TRBJ2-2; D may be TRBD2 (5 bases). CDR3 length: 17 residues. Per the germline V gene, CDR1 is MNHEY and CDR2 is SVGEGT. V gave up 2 bases and J gave up 3 bases, with 16 bases separating them. The DNA for the CDR3 is TGTGCCAGCAGTTACCTAGCACTAAGGGTAGACACCGGGGAGCTGTTTTTT. It translates to CASSYLALRVDTGELFF.

In its sample, this clonotype was seen many times. The J gene is TRBJ2-7, the V gene TRBV21-1; TRBD1, the table's D call, was not compared with the DNA. TRBV21-1 is reported as a pseudogene. The CDR3 has 15 amino acids. This chain's CDR3 is CASSTPDRKRYEQYF. Written as DNA, the CDR3 is TGTGCCAGCAGCACGCCGGACAGAAAGAGGTACGAGCAGTACTTC.

The chain combines TRBV7-2 with TRBJ2-3; 10 nucleotides align to TRBD2. CDR3 length: 18 amino acids. With 1 base clipped from V and 0 bases from J, the junction kept 7 bases outside the gene matches. The germline V gene encodes CDR1 SGHTA and CDR2 FQGNSA. CDR3 nucleotide sequence: TGTGCCAGCAGCTTAGAGGGTCCTAGCGGGGGTAGCACAGATACGCAGTATTTT. As protein: CASSLEGPSGGSTDTQYF.

J is TRBJ2-7 and V is TRBV20-1; D ambiguous. Trimming pared 3 bases from V and 6 bases from J, leaving 9 bases between. CDR3 length: 11 amino acids. From germline, CDR1 is DFQATT and CDR2 SNEGSKA (reference sequence). The CDR3 spells CSASPYFEQYV. The CDR3 bases are TGCAGTGCTAGTCCGTATTTCGAGCAGTACGTC.

V is TRBV20-1 and J is TRBJ2-6; D not resolved. Germline V gives CDR1 DFQATT, CDR2 SNEGSKA (reference sequence). The CDR3 is made up of 15 amino acids. V lost 8 bases, J lost 1 base, and 15 bases lay in between. The CDR3 DNA is TGCAGTCCGAGGCGGTGGGGATCTGGGGCCAACGTCCTGACTTTC. Its translation is CSPRRWGSGANVLTF.

The chain uses TRBV6-5 and TRBJ1-1; D is possibly TRBD1 (5 bases). CDR1 and CDR2 from the germline V gene are MNHEY and SVGAGI. The CDR3 covers 13 residues. Trimming removed 6 bases at V and 8 bases at J, with 16 bases between. This CDR3 reads CASSWGERGEAFF. The CDR3, as DNA: TGTGCCAGCAGCTGGGGTGAACGGGGGGAAGCTTTCTTT.

This clonotype was observed once. This chain joins TRBV20-1 and TRBJ2-5; D tentatively fits TRBD1 or TRBD2 (5 bases each). The length of the CDR3 is 14 residues. Trimming removed 3 bases at V and 1 base at J, with 12 bases between. Germline values: CDR1 DFQATT, CDR2 SNEGSKA (reference sequence). The CDR3 loop reads CSARLTGGQETQYF. The CDR3 bases are TGCAGTGCTAGGCTCACTGGGGGCCAAGAGACCCAGTACTTC.

The rearrangement uses TRBV5-4 and TRBJ2-7, with 9 bases lining up with TRBD1. After removal of 0 bases from V and 4 bases from J, the junction contained 2 bases not matched to a gene. The length of the CDR3 is 14 residues. Germline values: CDR1 SGHNT, CDR2 YYREEE (reference sequence). The CDR3 spells CASSLEQGAYEQYV. For the CDR3, the DNA is TGTGCCAGCAGCTTGGAACAGGGGGCGTACGAGCAGTACGTC.

The table lists this clonotype with a few counts. V is TRBV12-3 or TRBV12-4 and J is TRBJ1-6, with TRBD1 as a possible D gene (6 bases). The CDR3 totals 16 residues. Trimming left V 6 bases short and J 10 bases short, with 22 bases between. The CDR3 nucleotides are TGTGCCAGCAGCCGCCCCGAGAGGGGGGCCCAGTCACCCCTCCACTTT. Translating gives CASSRPERGAQSPLHF.

This chain joins TRBV2 and TRBJ1-5, with 11 bases that match TRBD1. The germline V gene encodes CDR1 SNHLY and CDR2 FYNNEI. The trim removed 4 bases at V and 5 bases at J, leaving 1 base unmatched. The CDR3 has 14 residues. CDR3 coding DNA: TGTGCCAGCAGTGGGGGACAGGGGGATCAGCCCCAGCATTTT. Its protein product is CASSGGQGDQPQHF.

This clonotype was recorded many times. The chain uses TRBV6-5 and TRBJ1-2; the D gene is possibly TRBD1 (5 bases). Trimming removed 4 bases at V and 5 bases at J, with 14 bases between. This CDR3 comprises 14 residues. Germline V lookup: CDR1 MNHEY, CDR2 SVGAGI. The DNA for the CDR3 is TGTGCCAGCAGTTTGGGGGGAGGGCCGTATGGCTACACCTTC. This sequence encodes CASSLGGGPYGYTF.

On this clonotype: A read error may be the cause here, since a much bigger clone is one base away. The chain couples TRBV7-3 to TRBJ1-1; the D is unclear. V was shortened by 7 bases and J by 3 bases, with 12 bases between the two germline ends. This CDR3 is 13 amino acids long. Germline CDR1 SGHTA, CDR2 FQGTGA. The CDR3 DNA is TGTGCCAGCAAAAGGCTGATCGACACTGAAGCTTTCTTT. This translates into CASKRLIDTEAFF. Variable domain in full (rest from reference TRBV7-3 and TRBJ1-1): GAGVSQTPSNKVTEKGKYVELRCDPISGHTALYWYRQSLGQGPEFLIYFQGTGAADDSGLPNDRFFAVRPEGSVSTLKIQRTERGDSAVYLCASKRLIDTEAFFGQGTRLTVV.

This clonotype was observed a few times. The rearrangement links TRBV11-2 to TRBJ2-1; D uncertain. Germline V CDR1 and CDR2: SGHAT, FQNNGV. Trimming removed 2 bases from V and 9 bases from J, with 5 bases in between. CDR3 size: 11 residues. The CDR3 nucleotides are TGTGCCAGCAGCTTAAATAGTGAGCAGTTCTTC. Residues: CASSLNSEQFF.

A few counts support this clonotype. This sequence joins TRBV27 and TRBJ1-2; a weak D match, TRBD1 (6 bases). Germline V gives CDR1 MNHEY, CDR2 SMNVEV (reference sequence). Deletions cut 5 bases from V and 1 base from J, with 14 bases between. The CDR3 extends over 15 amino acids. This chain's CDR3 is CASSASGTHNYGYTF. CDR3 in DNA: TGTGCCAGCAGTGCGTCCGGGACACATAACTATGGCTACACCTTC.

This clonotype was seen a few times. The rearrangement uses TRBV15 and TRBJ2-3; 8 nucleotides line up with TRBD2. Germline values: CDR1 LNHNV, CDR2 YYDKDF (reference sequence). CDR3 size: 16 residues. J gave up 1 base and V 3 bases, and 6 bases lay outside the gene matches. The CDR3 protein is CATSRLGGAGTDTQYF. DNA for the CDR3: TGTGCCACCAGCAGGCTCGGGGGGGCAGGCACAGATACGCAGTATTTT.

This clonotype turned up a few times. This chain uses TRBV12-3 or TRBV12-4 with TRBJ2-3; D gene unclear. V lost 5 bases to trimming and J lost 0 bases, with 9 bases between them. CDR3 size: 14 residues. The CDR3 DNA reads as TGTGCCAGCAGTCAGAGAACTAGCACAGATACGCAGTATTTT. It codes for CASSQRTSTDTQYF.

This clonotype appeared many times. The V gene is TRBV7-2, the J gene TRBJ2-3, with 8 positions matching TRBD1. CDR1 is SGHTA, CDR2 FQGNSA, per germline. With 2 bases clipped from V and 0 bases from J, the junction kept 1 base outside the gene matches. The length of the CDR3 is 15 residues. This CDR3 reads CASSLQGASTDTQYF. CDR3 DNA sequence: TGTGCCAGCAGCTTACAGGGGGCGAGCACAGATACGCAGTATTTT.

The table lists this clonotype with many counts. The chain carries TRBV5-1 and TRBJ2-5; TRBD1 matches 7 bases. V shed 6 bases, J shed 5 bases, and the junction held 13 bases outside the gene matches. The CDR3 covers 15 residues. Germline V CDR1 and CDR2: SGHRS, YFSETQ. DNA for the CDR3: TGCGCCAGCAAAGAGTCGACAGGGATAATCGAGACCCAGTACTTC. Its translation is CASKESTGIIETQYF.

Many counts were recorded for this clonotype. J is TRBJ2-1 and V is TRBV4-1; D uncertain. The CDR3 extends over 15 amino acids. CDR1 and CDR2 (germline): MGHRA, YSYEKL. Trimming shortened V by 1 base and J by 7 bases, and 14 bases separated the two germline ends. The CDR3 nucleotides are TGCGCCAGCAGCCAAGGGCTCCTCGGTACGAATGAGCAGTTCTTC. Amino acids: CASSQGLLGTNEQFF.

This clonotype was counted ten times or more. The chain recombines TRBV3-1 with TRBJ2-2; D is undetermined. Germline V lookup: CDR1 LGHDT, CDR2 YNNKEL (reference sequence). Trimming took 0 bases from V and 8 from J, leaving 4 bases between them. CDR3 length equals 12 residues. The CDR3 spells CASSQDTGELFF. The CDR3, as DNA: TGTGCCAGCAGCCAAGATACGGGGGAGCTGTTTTTT.

Many counts were recorded for this clonotype. V is TRBV6-1 and J is TRBJ1-2, with D unresolved. V was trimmed by 0 bases and J by 3 bases, leaving 8 bases between them. The length of the CDR3 is 14 residues. CDR1 is MNHNS and CDR2 is SASEGT in the germline V gene. In DNA, the CDR3 is TGTGCCAGCAGTGAAGCGGTATGGGACTATGGCTACACCTTC. This gives the protein CASSEAVWDYGYTF.